This T cell receptor (beta chain) appears in the sequencing data of a study of cytomegalovirus exposure and HLA in healthy donors. With 60 Vbeta and 13 Jbeta primers, the PCR was carried out. Profiled with immunoSEQ multiplex PCR; TCRdb holds only in-frame clones, not every one. The repertoire holds some 120,000 clones, about 70% seen once, with more than 2% in the top ten. Germline CDR1 SGHTA, CDR2 FQGNSA. The CDR3 contains 14 residues. Trimming removed 5 bases at V and 6 bases at J, with 14 bases between. Study-level results: There were several of the most significant clusters that appeared linked to common viral pathogens in a later analysis.

On this clone itself: Its antigen remains unidentified.

Sample: PBMCs. The source of this sequence is a human donor in good health. The chain uses TRBV7-2 and TRBJ2-1; D may be TRBD2 (7 bases). The CDR3 nucleotides are TGTGCCAGCAGCCGCGGGGGCAGCAGCAATGAGCAGTTCTTC. Encoded protein: CASSRGGSSNEQFF. The full variable domain, in which reference TRBV7-2 and TRBJ2-1 provide the parts outside the CDR3, is GAGVSQSPSNKVTEKGKDVELRCDPISGHTALYWYRQSLGQGLEFLIYFQGNSAPDKSGLPSDRFSAERTGGSVSTLTIQRTQQEDSAVYLCASSRGGSSNEQFFGPGTRLTVL.